Sequencing of this TCR beta chain was carried out in a study of shared clonotypes between healthy human individuals. Data came from immunoSEQ multiplex PCR; TCRdb stores just in-frame clones and leaves some out. This sample has around 2.1 million clones, with approximately 94% found just once. In its sample, this clone was seen once. The CDR3 has 15 residues. V dropped 6 bases and J dropped 2 bases, with 14 bases sitting between them. Germline V gene sequence: CDR1 MNHEY, CDR2 SVGAGI. Adults of Caucasian background living in Nashville, Tennessee made up all donors. The specimen was naive CD4+ T cells sorted from blood. Subset specified: CD45RA+ positively selected. The origin of this receptor is a man aged 18-30 years in good health. The V call is TRBV6-5, the J call TRBJ1-3; TRBD1 might be the D (5 bases). CDR3 sequence reads: CASRPDSSAGNTIYF. Here the CDR3 DNA reads TGTGCCAGCAGGCCCGACAGCTCCGCTGGAAACACCATATATTTT.